The clone carrying this TCR beta chain rates as medium-sized. This specimen belongs to a study of early T cells in non-severe SARS-CoV-2 infection. In germline, CDR1 is KGHSH, CDR2 LQKENI. The CDR3 is 14 residues long. The V gene lost 3 bases and the J gene lost 4 bases, with 10 bases spanning the gap. Using its own MiXCR run on the 5' RACE reads, TCRdb lists one record per CDR3 protein. Of roughly 16,000 distinct CDR3 sequences detected, about 5% appear once; the ten largest clones hold approximately 7%. Source: whole blood, taken at baseline. This sequence joins TRBV18 and TRBJ2-1; tentative D call: TRBD1 (5 bases). The receptor was isolated from an adult who was a healthcare worker with PCR-confirmed SARS-CoV-2 infection or an uninfected control (not recorded which). The CDR3 is CASSPGTGYNEQFF. Written as DNA, the CDR3 is TGTGCCAGCTCACCTGGAACAGGATACAATGAGCAGTTCTTC.